This T cell receptor (beta chain) came from a study of human T cells and chemical hapten exposure. The time point: patch test 1, 2 weeks after DPC sensitization. Treatment reported: therapeutic diphenylcyclopropenone sensitization with weekly scalp DPC. In TCRdb, the RACE reads were re-called with MiXCR into one record per CDR3 protein. The repertoire holds some 91,000 distinct CDR3 sequences, with roughly an eighth as singletons. Germline CDR1 and CDR2: LGHDT and YNNKEL (reference sequence). V gave up 4 bases and J gave up 2 bases, with 14 bases separating them. This CDR3 contains 15 residues. This rearrangement joins TRBV3-1 to TRBJ2-5; unclear D gene. The sample in question was whole blood, obtained in connection with sensitization to the hapten diphenylcyclopropenone (DPC). This TCR derives from a woman aged 40 to 55 with alopecia areata. Some clones in this sample may be carry-over from other donors' samples. CDR3 nucleotides: TGTGCCAGCAGCCCACCCTTTAGGTATCAAGAGACCCAGTACTTC. Its protein product is CASSPPFRYQETQYF.